The clone carrying this T cell receptor (beta chain) was found many times. Its specificity is unknown. TCR beta CDR3 amplification used RNA transcripts. RT-PCR was first run with HTBI primers, then multiplex PCR in a second round. TCRdb processed the multiplex PCR reads anew with MiXCR; each CDR3 protein has one entry. The table has approximately 150,000 distinct CDR3 sequences, 35% to 45% seen once. This record comes from a study of Graves' ophthalmopathy and Graves' hyperthyroidism. Study results and limitations: Sensitivity reached over 85% and specificity about 81% for a 13-signature model separating ophthalmopathy from stable hyperthyroidism.

Enrollment excluded any patients with other autoimmune diseases, uncontrolled infections, pregnancy or lactation. The PBMC fraction was derived from around 10 ml of fresh peripheral blood. The sequenced sample was peripheral blood. The receptor's source is a man aged 25-45 years with Graves' ophthalmopathy.

The CDR3 DNA is TGCAGCGCCGTGACTAACTCCTACGAGCAGTACTTC. This translates into CSAVTNSYEQYF. The chain combines TRBV29-1 with TRBJ2-7; D might be TRBD2 (5 bases). The germline gives CDR1 SQVTM, CDR2 ANQGSEA. The CDR3 runs to 12 residues. Trimming took 7 bases from V and 0 from J, leaving 10 bases between them.